In its sample, the clone carrying this T cell receptor (beta chain) was seen many times. Its antigen is still unknown. This CDR3 region has 18 residues. Trimming stripped 6 bases from V and 0 bases from J, with 18 bases between. Germline V gene lookup returns CDR1 MNHNS and CDR2 SASEGT. iRepertoire HTBI primers and Arm-PCR of CDR3 regions built TCR beta libraries. MiXCR, applied by TCRdb to the multiplex PCR reads, yields one record per CDR3 protein. The sample lists about 520,000 distinct CDR3 sequences, about 12% seen once, with about 8.9% in the top ten. This specimen comes from a study of regulatory T cells in long-lasting Graves disease. Across the whole study: For a period under 3 months, newly diagnosed Graves' patients had taken antithyroid drugs.

Time point specified: newly diagnosed GD, antithyroid drugs for less than 3 months. With RNA extracted from PBMCs as input, the TCR library was made. Study outcomes and limitations: Accuracy was possibly reduced by small sample size. There were preferences for TRBV28, TRBJ1-2 and TRBJ2-5 in persistent disease.

The same specimen was also included in a second study, on T cells in Graves' hyperthyroidism and ophthalmopathy. That source adds: Recently diagnosed hyperthyroidism of less than 2 months' duration affected patients aged 18 to 65.

This sequence originates from a woman in her thirties with Graves disease. V gene TRBV6-1 combines with J gene TRBJ2-6; no firm D call. The material sequenced was peripheral blood mononuclear cells (PBMCs), taken at new diagnosis, from a patient treated with antithyroid drugs. The CDR3: CASRPPPRRSSGANVLTF. DNA for the CDR3: TGTGCCAGCAGGCCCCCCCCCCGACGGTCCTCTGGGGCCAACGTCCTGACTTTC.